This T cell receptor beta chain originates from a study of Graves' ophthalmopathy and Graves' hyperthyroidism. Study-wide background: Specimen type is peripheral blood, obtained at initial diagnosis before any treatment.

This CDR3 has 16 residues. The V and J ends lost 5 bases and 0 bases respectively, with 17 bases between them. Germline lookup yields CDR1 DFQATT and CDR2 SNEGSKA (reference sequence). Scientists amplified the TCR beta CDR3 regions from RNA transcripts. A first-round RT-PCR used HTBI primers, followed by a second-round multiplex PCR. MiXCR, applied by TCRdb to the multiplex PCR reads, yields one record per CDR3 protein. The sample yields hundreds of thousands of distinct CDR3 sequences, about 20% seen once. The study recruited hyperthyroidism patients aged 18 to 65 who were newly diagnosed, under 2 months' duration. Other autoimmune diseases, uncontrolled infections, pregnancy or lactation ruled patients out of participation. This clonotype was picked up many times.

The sequenced material came from peripheral blood. This chain joins TRBV20-1 and TRBJ1-5; tentatively, D is TRBD1 (5 bases). This TCR was sampled from a woman younger than 30 with stable Graves' hyperthyroidism. Some clones in this sample may be carry-over from other donors' samples. The CDR3 nucleotides read TGCAGTGCTCGGGGATGGGGGGATTATAGCAATCAGCCCCAGCATTTT. It encodes CSARGWGDYSNQPQHF.